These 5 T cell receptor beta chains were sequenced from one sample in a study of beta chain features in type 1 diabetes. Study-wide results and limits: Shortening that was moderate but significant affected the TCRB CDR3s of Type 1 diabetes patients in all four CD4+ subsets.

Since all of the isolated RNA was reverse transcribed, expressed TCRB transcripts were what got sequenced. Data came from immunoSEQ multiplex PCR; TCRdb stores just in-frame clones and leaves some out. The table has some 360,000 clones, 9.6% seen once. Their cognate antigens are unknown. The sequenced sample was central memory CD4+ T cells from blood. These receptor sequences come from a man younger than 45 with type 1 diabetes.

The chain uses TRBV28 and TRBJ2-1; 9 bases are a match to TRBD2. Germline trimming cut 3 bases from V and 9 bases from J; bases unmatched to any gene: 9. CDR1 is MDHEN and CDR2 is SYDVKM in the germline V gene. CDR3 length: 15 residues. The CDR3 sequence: CASSFFSGSLSEQFF. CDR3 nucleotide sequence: TGTGCCAGCAGTTTTTTTAGCGGGAGTCTCTCTGAGCAGTTCTTC.

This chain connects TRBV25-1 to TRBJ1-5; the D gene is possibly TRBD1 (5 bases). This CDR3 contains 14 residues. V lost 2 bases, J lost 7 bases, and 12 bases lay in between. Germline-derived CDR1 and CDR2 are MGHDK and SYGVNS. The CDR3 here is CASSEPGDWQPQHF. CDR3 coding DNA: TGTGCCAGCAGTGAACCGGGGGACTGGCAGCCCCAGCATTTT.

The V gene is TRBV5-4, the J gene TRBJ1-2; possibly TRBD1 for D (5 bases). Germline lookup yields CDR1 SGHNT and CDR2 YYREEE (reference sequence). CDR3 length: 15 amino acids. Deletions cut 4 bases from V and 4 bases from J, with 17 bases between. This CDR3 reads CASSPPPGRGYGYTF. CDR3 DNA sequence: TGTGCCAGCAGCCCCCCGCCGGGGCGGGGCTATGGCTACACCTTC. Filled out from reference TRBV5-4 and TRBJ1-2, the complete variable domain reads ETGVTQSPTHLIKTRGQQVTLRCSSQSGHNTVSWYQQALGQGPQFIFQYYREEENGRGNFPPRFSGLQFPNYSSELNVNALELDDSALYLCASSPPPGRGYGYTFGSGTRLTVV.

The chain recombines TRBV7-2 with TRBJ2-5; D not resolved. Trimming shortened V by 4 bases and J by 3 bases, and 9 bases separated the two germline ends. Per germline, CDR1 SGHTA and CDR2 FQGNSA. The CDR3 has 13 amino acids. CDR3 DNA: TGTGCCAGCAGCTACCCCGCGGAAGAGACCCAGTACTTC. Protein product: CASSYPAEETQYF.

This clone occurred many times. CDR3 protein: CASSGRTGGTATNEKLFF. The CDR3, as DNA: TGTGCCAGCAGCGGACGGACAGGGGGGACTGCAACTAATGAAAAACTGTTTTTT. The chain carries TRBV7-8 and TRBJ1-4; 10 bases agree with TRBD1. V lost 5 bases to trimming and J lost 0 bases; unmatched junction nucleotides: 9. Germline CDR1 is SGHVS and CDR2 is FQNEAQ. The CDR3 covers 18 residues.